These 16 T cell receptor beta chains originate from one sample sequenced in a study of lymphopenia after photon versus proton radiotherapy (dated by TCRdb to the late 2010s). The receptor library was made with the immunoSEQ multiplex PCR assay. TCRdb retrieved this table from immuneACCESS and kept in-frame rearrangements only. Not all clones are present; in checked studies, unresolved V genes account for under half, and no reason is known for the remainder. This sample holds approximately 66,000 clones; roughly 86% were observed only once. 2% to 3% of the sample belongs to the ten largest clones. Here the sequenced sample was peripheral blood, taken from a patient treated with photon-based radiotherapy. These TCRs come from a man aged 35 to 55 with gastric cancer.

The genes are TRBV7-3 and TRBJ2-3; D gene unclear. CDR1 is SGHTA and CDR2 is FQGTGA in the germline V gene. The CDR3 loop spans 15 amino acids. Trimming shortened V by 5 bases and J by 0 bases, and 12 bases separated the two germline ends. The CDR3 region has the DNA TGTGCCAGCAGCCTGGACGGCCCTAGCACAGATACGCAGTATTTT. It translates to CASSLDGPSTDTQYF.

The chain couples TRBV2 to TRBJ1-2; D gene unclear. V was trimmed by 6 bases and J by 5 bases, leaving 19 bases between them. Germline V gene data show CDR1 as SNHLY and CDR2 as FYNNEI. The CDR3 has 15 residues. The CDR3 nucleotides read TGTGCCAGCAGGGATGGAAGAACTGGGGATTATGGCTACACCTTC. This codes for CASRDGRTGDYGYTF.

This chain connects TRBV4-3 to TRBJ2-3, with D tentatively TRBD1 or TRBD2 (7 bases each). The CDR3 loop spans 15 amino acids. The V and J ends lost 1 base and 5 bases respectively, with 13 bases between them. From germline, CDR1 is LGHNA and CDR2 YSLEER. CDR3 sequence reads: CASSQAGGGRDTQYF. CDR3 nucleotide sequence: TGCGCCAGCAGCCAAGCAGGGGGGGGCCGAGATACGCAGTATTTT.

The CDR3 DNA sequence: TGTGCCATCAGCAAAGGTCTTGGGGGGTCCGGGACAGGGTCCGACGGGGAGCTGTTTTTT. It encodes CAISKGLGGSGTGSDGELFF. This chain joins TRBV10-3 and TRBJ2-2; TRBD1 matches at 9 bases. The CDR3 is made up of 20 amino acids. J gave up 7 bases and V 6 bases, and 24 bases lay outside the gene matches. CDR1 is ENHRY and CDR2 is SYGVKD in the germline V gene.

This sequence joins TRBV7-8 and TRBJ1-2, with TRBD1 identical over 11 bases. The CDR3 spans 16 residues. V dropped 1 base and J dropped 6; count of bases not matched to a gene: 7. Per the germline V gene, CDR1 is SGHVS and CDR2 is FQNEAQ. CDR3: CASSLVSGQGADGYTF. The CDR3 DNA reads TGTGCCAGCAGCTTAGTATCAGGACAGGGGGCGGATGGCTACACCTTC.

The chain uses TRBV4-3 and TRBJ2-6; 14 nucleotides align to TRBD2. Per the germline V gene, CDR1 is LGHNA and CDR2 is YSLEER. The V segment lost 1 base and the J segment 4 bases; nucleotides outside the gene matches: 6. CDR3 length equals 19 residues. The CDR3 spells CASSQATSGGAGGANVLTF. CDR3 DNA: TGCGCCAGCAGCCAAGCGACTAGCGGGGGGGCAGGAGGGGCCAACGTCCTGACTTTC.

This clone was counted a few times. V and J are TRBV4-2 and TRBJ1-6, with D possibly matching TRBD1 (6 bases). V lost 5 bases and J lost 4, with 15 bases in between. Germline V gene sequence: CDR1 LGHNA, CDR2 YNFKEQ. The CDR3 is made up of 16 amino acids. CDR3 loop: CASSARDTAYNSPLHF. For the CDR3, the DNA is TGTGCCAGCAGCGCCCGGGACACGGCTTATAATTCACCCCTCCACTTT.

The chain uses TRBV14 and TRBJ2-3; TRBD1 aligns across 8 bases. Germline V gene sequence: CDR1 SGHDN, CDR2 FVKESK. The CDR3 runs to 17 residues. J was trimmed by 2 bases and V by 3 bases; bases with no gene match: 10. Here the CDR3 reads CASSHKFRDRPTDTQYF. Here the CDR3 DNA reads TGTGCCAGCAGCCATAAATTCCGGGACAGGCCCACAGATACGCAGTATTTT.

This clone was observed a single time. The chain combines TRBV30 with TRBJ1-2; D possibly corresponds to TRBD1 (6 bases). CDR3 length: 14 amino acids. Trimming cost V 4 bases and J 5 bases, with 17 bases left between them. CDR1 and CDR2 from the germline V gene are GTSNPN and SVGIG (reference sequence). The DNA of the CDR3 is TGTGCCTGGAAAATTCTAGAGCAGGGGTATGGCTACACCTTC. Protein sequence: CAWKILEQGYGYTF.

The DNA of the CDR3 is TGTGCCATCAGTGACCGACAGGGCCCTGACGAGCAGTACTTC. The encoded protein is CAISDRQGPDEQYF. The chain has TRBV10-3 and TRBJ2-7, with 7 positions matching TRBD1. In germline, CDR1 is ENHRY, CDR2 SYGVKD. CDR3 length: 14 residues. The ends lost 3 bases at V and 5 bases at J; junction bases unmatched: 7.

The rearrangement links TRBV7-3 to TRBJ2-2; tentatively, D is TRBD1 or TRBD2 (6 bases each). This CDR3 is built from 16 residues. Trimming cost V 5 bases and J 7 bases, with 20 bases left between them. Germline values: CDR1 SGHTA, CDR2 FQGTGA. This CDR3 is CASSRSGGPGNGELFF. The CDR3 DNA is TGTGCCAGCAGCCGGTCTGGGGGGCCGGGTAACGGGGAGCTGTTTTTT.

The V gene is TRBV7-2, the J gene TRBJ2-5; 8 bases are a match to TRBD1. Trimming removed 1 base from V and 5 bases from J; junction bases left unmatched: 9. CDR1 and CDR2 (germline): SGHTA, FQGNSA. CDR3 size: 16 residues. The CDR3 loop reads CASSLGAAGGAETQYF. CDR3 bases: TGTGCCAGCAGCTTAGGAGCGGCAGGGGGCGCCGAGACCCAGTACTTC.

The chain joins TRBV5-6 to TRBJ1-1; perhaps TRBD1 as D (5 bases). Germline V CDR1 and CDR2: SGHDT, YYEEEE. The CDR3 is 14 amino acids. Trimming stripped 2 bases from V and 11 bases from J, with 19 bases between. The chain's CDR3 is CASSLASGTSEAFF. CDR3 DNA sequence: TGTGCCAGCAGCTTAGCATCCGGGACTTCCGAGGCTTTCTTT.

This clone was counted only a few times. This chain uses TRBV18 with TRBJ1-1; perhaps TRBD1 as D (6 bases). With 0 bases removed from V and 5 bases from J, the gap between germline ends came to 16 bases. CDR3 length: 16 amino acids. Per germline, CDR1 KGHSH and CDR2 LQKENI. The CDR3 sequence is CASSPPGGGAETEAFF. The CDR3, as DNA: TGTGCCAGCTCACCACCGGGTGGGGGGGCAGAGACTGAAGCTTTCTTT.

This sequence joins TRBV14 and TRBJ2-7; TRBD1 matches 7 bases. The CDR3 extends over 12 amino acids. CDR1 is SGHDN and CDR2 is FVKESK in the germline V gene. V trimming: 0 bases; J trimming: 8 bases; junction bases outside the gene matches: 1. The CDR3 coding sequence is TGTGCCAGCAGCCAAGAGACAGGGAAGCAGTACTTC. Amino acids: CASSQETGKQYF.

This chain joins TRBV6-5 and TRBJ1-4; weak D call: TRBD1 (5 bases). Looked up from germline, CDR1 is MNHEY and CDR2 is SVGAGI. This CDR3 contains 13 residues. V lost 6 bases and J 7 bases, leaving 12 bases between the germline ends. CDR3 sequence (DNA): TGTGCCAGCAGACGGATGGGGGGTGAAAAACTGTTTTTT. Amino acids: CASRRMGGEKLFF.